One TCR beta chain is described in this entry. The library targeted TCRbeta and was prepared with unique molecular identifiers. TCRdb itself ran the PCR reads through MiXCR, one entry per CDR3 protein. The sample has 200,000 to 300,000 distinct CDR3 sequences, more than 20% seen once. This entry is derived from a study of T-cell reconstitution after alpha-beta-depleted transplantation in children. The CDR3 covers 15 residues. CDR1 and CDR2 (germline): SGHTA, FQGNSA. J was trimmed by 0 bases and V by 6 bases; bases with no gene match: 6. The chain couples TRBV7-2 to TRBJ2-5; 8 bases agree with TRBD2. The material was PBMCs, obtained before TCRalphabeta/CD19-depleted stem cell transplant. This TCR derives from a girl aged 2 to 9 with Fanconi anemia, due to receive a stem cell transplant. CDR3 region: CASRTGGRNQETQYF. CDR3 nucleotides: TGTGCCAGCAGAACGGGGGGGCGTAACCAAGAGACCCAGTACTTC.